These T cell receptor beta chains were read from a single sample in a study of Ad26.COV2.S vaccination and SARS-CoV-2 variants. Generated by immunoSEQ multiplex PCR, the TCRdb table keeps only in-frame clones and is missing some. Of about 350,000 clones listed, about 90% are singletons. The sequencing here drew on peripheral blood, taken after recovery from COVID-19. Receptor source: a human donor who had recovered from COVID-19. The CDR3 runs from the conserved cysteine through the conserved F or W. Fields, in order: J gene, V gene, D gene, clone size, CDR3 protein, CDR3 DNA. The D gene is left open where the match is weak. For some rows the clone size is stated as once, few or many, or as a class when expanded; others skip it.

J gene: TRBJ2-7
V gene: TRBV13
D gene: -
clone size: -
CDR3 protein: CASSSDPSTLEQYF
CDR3 DNA: TGTGCCAGCAGCTCGGACCCTTCTACTCTCGAGCAGTACTTC

J gene: TRBJ2-5
V gene: TRBV13
D gene: -
clone size: -
CDR3 protein: CASSWGAGPKRETQYF
CDR3 DNA: TGTGCCAGCAGCTGGGGGGCAGGTCCAAAGCGGGAGACCCAGTACTTC

J gene: TRBJ1-2
V gene: TRBV6-4
D gene: -
clone size: -
CDR3 protein: CASSPGRLSYGYTF
CDR3 DNA: TGTGCCAGCAGTCCTGGGAGGCTCTCCTATGGCTACACCTTC

J gene: TRBJ2-3
V gene: TRBV3-1/TRBV3-2
D gene: TRBD2
clone size: -
CDR3 protein: CASSQDRLAGGRKDTQYF
CDR3 DNA: TGTGCCAGCAGCCAAGATAGACTAGCGGGGGGGCGGAAAGATACGCAGTATTTT

J gene: TRBJ1-1
V gene: TRBV7-2
D gene: -
clone size: few
CDR3 protein: CASSPSAGNTEAFF
CDR3 DNA: TGTGCCAGCAGCCCCAGTGCGGGGAACACTGAAGCTTTCTTT

J gene: TRBJ2-7
V gene: TRBV19
D gene: TRBD1
clone size: -
CDR3 protein: CASSLLGTGGHEQYF
CDR3 DNA: TGTGCCAGTAGTCTTTTAGGGACAGGGGGCCACGAGCAGTACTTC

J gene: TRBJ2-1
V gene: TRBV4-1
D gene: -
clone size: -
CDR3 protein: CASSQIPPIPSADPNEQFF
CDR3 DNA: TGCGCCAGCAGCCAAATACCCCCCATCCCCTCGGCGGACCCCAATGAGCAGTTCTTC

J gene: TRBJ2-2
V gene: TRBV6-1
D gene: TRBD1
clone size: -
CDR3 protein: CASSDRFGTANTGELFF
CDR3 DNA: TGTGCCAGCAGTGACCGATTCGGGACAGCTAACACCGGGGAGCTGTTTTTT

J gene: TRBJ2-3
V gene: TRBV5-4
D gene: -
clone size: once
CDR3 protein: CASSLEGGASTDTQYF
CDR3 DNA: TGTGCCAGCAGCTTGGAAGGGGGGGCTAGCACAGATACGCAGTATTTT

J gene: TRBJ1-5
V gene: TRBV2
D gene: TRBD1
clone size: -
CDR3 protein: CASTRQGRPQHF
CDR3 DNA: TGTGCCAGCACCAGACAGGGGCGGCCCCAGCATTTT

J gene: TRBJ1-5
V gene: TRBV30
D gene: TRBD1
clone size: few
CDR3 protein: CAPRGKVSQPQHF
CDR3 DNA: TGTGCCCCCAGGGGGAAAGTCAGTCAGCCCCAGCATTTT

J gene: TRBJ1-5
V gene: TRBV28
D gene: -
clone size: -
CDR3 protein: CASTTGIIRPQHF
CDR3 DNA: TGTGCCAGCACAACGGGGATTATCCGGCCCCAGCATTTT

J gene: TRBJ2-3
V gene: TRBV9
D gene: -
clone size: -
CDR3 protein: CASSPNTALGKYF
CDR3 DNA: TGTGCCAGCAGCCCTAATACGGCCTTGGGGAAGTATTTT

J gene: TRBJ1-5
V gene: TRBV19
D gene: -
clone size: -
CDR3 protein: CASKIQEASNQPQHF
CDR3 DNA: TGTGCCAGTAAGATACAGGAGGCGAGCAATCAGCCCCAGCATTTT

J gene: TRBJ2-1
V gene: TRBV10-3
D gene: -
clone size: -
CDR3 protein: CAISEGRDTSYNEQFF
CDR3 DNA: TGTGCCATCAGTGAGGGGAGGGACACCTCCTACAATGAGCAGTTCTTC

J gene: TRBJ2-5
V gene: TRBV19
D gene: TRBD1
clone size: -
CDR3 protein: CASSRDRGKTQYF
CDR3 DNA: TGTGCCAGTAGTAGGGACAGGGGGAAGACCCAGTACTTC

J gene: TRBJ1-5
V gene: TRBV6-6
D gene: -
clone size: -
CDR3 protein: CASAAREFDQPQHF
CDR3 DNA: TGTGCCAGCGCGGCCAGGGAATTCGATCAGCCCCAGCATTTT

J gene: TRBJ2-5
V gene: TRBV3-1/TRBV3-2
D gene: -
clone size: -
CDR3 protein: CASSQQGIETETQYF
CDR3 DNA: TGTGCCAGCAGCCAACAGGGTATCGAGACGGAGACCCAGTACTTC